This TCR beta chain was recovered during a study of blood T cell repertoires in COVID-19. Across the whole study: Samples came from the United States, Italy and Spain, spanning acute and convalescent COVID-19. PBMCs, B-cell-depleted T cells, or T cells provided the cDNA or gDNA that made up the material.

Authors' processing steps: Estimation of nucleated cell counts relied on the amplification of reference gene primers. The repertoire was sequenced with immunoSEQ multiplex PCR; TCRdb's copy has only in-frame clones and lacks some. That table gives V, J and clone size, and the DNA gave D and trimming. The repertoire holds 150,000 to 200,000 clones, with around 84% as singletons. The CDR3 runs to 14 residues. Germline V gives CDR1 SGHAT, CDR2 FQNNGV. Trimming shortened V by 8 bases and J by 2 bases, and 13 bases separated the two germline ends. Material: peripheral blood. The receptor was derived from a woman aged 80 or older with acute or convalescent COVID-19. V and J are TRBV11-2 and TRBJ2-1, with a tentative D call TRBD2 (6 bases). The CDR3 reads CASLPGSAYNEQFF. DNA for the CDR3: TGTGCCAGCTTGCCCGGGAGCGCCTACAATGAGCAGTTCTTC.